The rows below give T cell receptor beta chains drawn from one sample of a study of CD8 T cells in Susac syndrome. TCRdb used MiXCR to reprocess the immunoSEQ multiplex PCR reads, holding one entry per CDR3 protein. The table shows about 130,000 distinct CDR3 sequences, with 80% to 95% occurring only once. Material for sequencing was CD8+ T cells from PBMCs. These receptors all come from a human donor with multiple sclerosis. Both conserved end residues are part of each CDR3. A D gene is named only where the DNA matches it firmly. Size is omitted from some rows. Given values are once, few, many or a class for expanded clones.

j_call: TRBJ2-1; v_call: TRBV27; clone_size: .; d_call: .; cdr3_aa: CASSSSGPYNEQFF; cdr3_nt: TGTGCCAGCAGTTCAAGCGGGCCCTACAATGAGCAGTTCTTC
j_call: TRBJ1-5; v_call: TRBV4-1; clone_size: .; d_call: .; cdr3_aa: CASSQGSEASNQPQHF; cdr3_nt: TGCGCCAGCAGCCAAGGGTCCGAAGCCAGCAATCAGCCCCAGCATTTT
j_call: TRBJ1-1; v_call: TRBV7-9; clone_size: .; d_call: TRBD1; cdr3_aa: CASSLGGTEEGEAFF; cdr3_nt: TGTGCCAGCAGCTTAGGGGGGACAGAAGAAGGGGAAGCTTTCTTT
j_call: TRBJ2-5; v_call: TRBV4-1; clone_size: .; d_call: TRBD2; cdr3_aa: CASSQGLAGIETQYF; cdr3_nt: TGCGCCAGCAGCCAGGGACTAGCGGGAATAGAGACCCAGTACTTC
j_call: TRBJ2-6; v_call: TRBV2; clone_size: .; d_call: TRBD1; cdr3_aa: CASSETGQGAGANVLTF; cdr3_nt: TGTGCCAGCAGTGAAACGGGGCAGGGGGCTGGGGCCAACGTCCTGACTTTC
j_call: TRBJ1-1; v_call: TRBV12-3/TRBV12-4; clone_size: .; d_call: .; cdr3_aa: CASSFSPRSTEAFF; cdr3_nt: TGTGCCAGCAGTTTCAGCCCCAGGAGCACTGAAGCTTTCTTT
j_call: TRBJ2-3; v_call: TRBV21-1; clone_size: .; d_call: .; cdr3_aa: CASSKAAGTSLSDTQYF; cdr3_nt: TGTGCCAGCAGCAAAGCGGCCGGGACTAGTCTATCCGATACGCAGTATTTT
j_call: TRBJ1-1; v_call: TRBV7-6; clone_size: .; d_call: .; cdr3_aa: CASSLSGGLAGEAFF; cdr3_nt: TGTGCCAGCAGCTTATCGGGGGGGCTAGCGGGTGAAGCTTTCTTT
j_call: TRBJ2-2; v_call: TRBV4-1; clone_size: .; d_call: TRBD2; cdr3_aa: CASSHSGANTGELFF; cdr3_nt: TGCGCCAGCAGCCACAGCGGGGCGAACACCGGGGAGCTGTTTTTT
j_call: TRBJ2-3; v_call: TRBV28; clone_size: .; d_call: TRBD2; cdr3_aa: CASRASGGLPRDTQYF; cdr3_nt: TGTGCCAGCAGAGCTAGCGGGGGGCTCCCCCGGGATACGCAGTATTTT
j_call: TRBJ2-3; v_call: TRBV9; clone_size: .; d_call: .; cdr3_aa: CASSVEGTDTQYF; cdr3_nt: TGTGCCAGCAGCGTAGAGGGGACAGATACGCAGTATTTT
j_call: TRBJ2-3; v_call: TRBV5-1; clone_size: .; d_call: TRBD1; cdr3_aa: CASSGQPGQKINTQYF; cdr3_nt: TGCGCCAGCAGCGGACAACCGGGACAGAAGATTAATACGCAGTATTTT
j_call: TRBJ2-1; v_call: TRBV5-4; clone_size: .; d_call: .; cdr3_aa: CAPRPAGSPYNEQFF; cdr3_nt: TGTGCCCCCAGGCCCGCCGGGAGTCCCTACAATGAGCAGTTCTTC
j_call: TRBJ1-2; v_call: TRBV6-5; clone_size: .; d_call: .; cdr3_aa: CASSYARIDPYGYTF; cdr3_nt: TGTGCCAGCAGTTACGCACGGATCGATCCCTATGGCTACACCTTC
j_call: TRBJ1-5; v_call: TRBV2; clone_size: .; d_call: .; cdr3_aa: CASNQYSNQPQHF; cdr3_nt: TGTGCCAGCAACCAGTATAGCAATCAGCCCCAGCATTTT
j_call: TRBJ2-5; v_call: TRBV7-9; clone_size: .; d_call: TRBD2; cdr3_aa: CASSLASRGVQETQYF; cdr3_nt: TGTGCCAGCAGCTTAGCGTCGCGGGGGGTTCAAGAGACCCAGTACTTC
j_call: TRBJ1-2; v_call: TRBV27; clone_size: .; d_call: TRBD1; cdr3_aa: CASSHGTGGGYTF; cdr3_nt: TGTGCCAGCAGCCATGGGACAGGTGGTGGCTACACCTTC
j_call: TRBJ1-4; v_call: TRBV21-1; clone_size: .; d_call: .; cdr3_aa: CASSRQKNEKLFF; cdr3_nt: TGTGCCAGCAGCAGGCAGAAGAATGAAAAACTGTTTTTT
j_call: TRBJ1-2; v_call: TRBV27; clone_size: few; d_call: .; cdr3_aa: CASSLAANYGYTF; cdr3_nt: TGTGCCAGCAGTTTAGCGGCTAACTATGGCTACACCTTC
j_call: TRBJ1-2; v_call: TRBV6-5; clone_size: once; d_call: .; cdr3_aa: CASSYNSGANGYTF; cdr3_nt: TGTGCCAGCAGTTACAACTCGGGGGCCAATGGCTACACCTTC
j_call: TRBJ2-1; v_call: TRBV6-2/TRBV6-3; clone_size: .; d_call: TRBD2; cdr3_aa: CASSYLLAGVANEQFF; cdr3_nt: TGTGCCAGCAGTTACCTACTAGCGGGTGTTGCGAATGAGCAGTTCTTC
j_call: TRBJ2-1; v_call: TRBV6-6; clone_size: .; d_call: .; cdr3_aa: CASKSSGIPDNEQFF; cdr3_nt: TGTGCCAGCAAAAGTTCCGGTATCCCCGACAATGAGCAGTTCTTC
j_call: TRBJ2-5; v_call: TRBV12-3/TRBV12-4; clone_size: few; d_call: TRBD2; cdr3_aa: CASRLAGGRQETQYF; cdr3_nt: TGTGCCAGCAGACTAGCGGGAGGGCGTCAAGAGACCCAGTACTTC
j_call: TRBJ1-5; v_call: TRBV7-8; clone_size: .; d_call: .; cdr3_aa: CASSFPRVFNQPQHF; cdr3_nt: TGTGCCAGCAGCTTTCCGAGGGTGTTCAATCAGCCCCAGCATTTT
j_call: TRBJ2-1; v_call: TRBV30; clone_size: .; d_call: TRBD2; cdr3_aa: CASKLTSGIYNEQFF; cdr3_nt: TGTGCCTCAAAGTTGACTAGCGGGATATACAATGAGCAGTTCTTC
j_call: TRBJ2-2; v_call: TRBV5-1; clone_size: .; d_call: TRBD1; cdr3_aa: CASSLEGALNTGELFF; cdr3_nt: TGCGCCAGCAGCTTGGAGGGGGCTTTGAACACCGGGGAGCTGTTTTTT
j_call: TRBJ2-1; v_call: TRBV27; clone_size: once; d_call: .; cdr3_aa: CASSLAEPSYNEQFF; cdr3_nt: TGTGCCAGCAGTTTAGCGGAACCCTCCTACAATGAGCAGTTCTTC
j_call: TRBJ2-1; v_call: TRBV29-1; clone_size: .; d_call: TRBD1; cdr3_aa: CSVEGTGNEQFF; cdr3_nt: TGCAGCGTTGAAGGGACAGGGAATGAGCAGTTCTTC
j_call: TRBJ1-2; v_call: TRBV29-1; clone_size: once; d_call: .; cdr3_aa: CSVRGGEDPNYGYTF; cdr3_nt: TGCAGCGTACGCGGGGGGGAGGACCCTAACTATGGCTACACCTTC
j_call: TRBJ2-5; v_call: TRBV28; clone_size: .; d_call: TRBD1; cdr3_aa: CASSLGTGRETQYF; cdr3_nt: TGTGCCAGCAGTTTAGGGACAGGGAGGGAGACCCAGTACTTC
j_call: TRBJ1-2; v_call: TRBV11-2; clone_size: .; d_call: TRBD1; cdr3_aa: CASSSRDRASGYTF; cdr3_nt: TGTGCCAGCAGCTCGCGGGACAGGGCGTCTGGCTACACCTTC